These 15 T cell receptor beta chains were sequenced from one sample in a study of post-analysis software for immune sequencing data. Antigen specificity for these receptors is unknown. Every TCR beta cDNA library bore unique molecular identifiers. TCRdb used MiXCR to reprocess the PCR reads, holding one entry per CDR3 protein. Of 600,000 to 750,000 distinct CDR3 sequences detected, 59% appear once; the ten largest clones hold about 11%. Whole-study results and caveats: Five TRBV segments, including TRBV5-6, TRBV5-1 and TRBV20-1, were more frequent in patients than controls.

The sample comprised blood. These receptors were obtained from a girl aged 2-15 years with multiple sclerosis.

This rearrangement joins TRBV3-1 to TRBJ2-7, with 8 bases that match TRBD1. This CDR3 spans 14 amino acids. The germline gives CDR1 LGHDT, CDR2 YNNKEL (reference sequence). After removal of 6 bases from V and 2 bases from J, the junction contained 6 bases not matched to a gene. The DNA of the CDR3 is TGTGCCAGCAGTAAGACAGGGGCCACCTACGAGCAGTACTTC. Its protein is CASSKTGATYEQYF.

The chain has TRBV20-1 and TRBJ1-5; 9 nucleotides agree with TRBD1. The CDR3 has 16 amino acids. With 1 base clipped from V and 3 bases from J, the junction kept 7 bases outside the gene matches. Germline CDR1 and CDR2: DFQATT and SNEGSKA (reference sequence). The CDR3 DNA reads TGCAGTGCTAGAGCGGACCGGGACAGGGTCAATCAGCCCCAGCATTTT. This translates into CSARADRDRVNQPQHF.

The chain carries TRBV3-1 and TRBJ2-1; D not certain. CDR3 length equals 13 residues. The germline V gene has CDR1 LGHDT and CDR2 YNNKEL (reference sequence). Trimming pared 7 bases from V and 5 bases from J, leaving 12 bases between. The CDR3 is CASTGVTHNEQFF. The CDR3 nucleotides read TGTGCCAGCACCGGCGTGACCCACAATGAGCAGTTCTTC.

The J gene is TRBJ2-7, the V gene TRBV10-3; no firm D call. This CDR3 region has 11 residues. V was clipped by 3 bases and J by 3 bases, with 3 bases between them. From germline, CDR1 is ENHRY and CDR2 SYGVKD. The CDR3 loop is CAISEVYEQYF. The CDR3 DNA sequence: TGTGCCATCAGTGAAGTCTACGAGCAGTACTTC.

CDR3 DNA sequence: TGTGCCAGCAGTGAAGGGGCGGGCCTGTCGATCGGTGAGCAGTTCTTC. Its translation: CASSEGAGLSIGEQFF. The chain uses TRBV6-1 and TRBJ2-1, with D possibly being TRBD2 (5 bases). CDR1 and CDR2 from the germline V gene are MNHNS and SASEGT. There are 16 residues in the CDR3. Trimming removed 1 base from V and 9 bases from J, with 19 bases in between.

CDR3 nucleotide sequence: TGTGCCAGCAATCTCAGAGTTACTAGCACAGATACGCAGTATTTT. This sequence encodes CASNLRVTSTDTQYF. The rearrangement uses TRBV6-1 and TRBJ2-3; no clear D. The germline gives CDR1 MNHNS, CDR2 SASEGT. The CDR3 runs to 15 residues. The germline V and J ends were trimmed by 7 bases and 0 bases, with 14 bases remaining between them.

This clonotype was found a few times. The V and J genes are TRBV5-1 and TRBJ1-2; TRBD1 might be the D (5 bases). CDR3 length equals 14 residues. The germline V and J ends were trimmed by 3 bases and 7 bases, with 16 bases remaining between them. Germline V lookup: CDR1 SGHRS, CDR2 YFSETQ. CDR3 in DNA: TGCGCCAGCAGCTGGGGACTTCCCCAGGGTGGCTACACCTTC. Amino acid sequence: CASSWGLPQGGYTF.

This clonotype has a single count. The chain couples TRBV4-1 to TRBJ1-1, with D uncertain. V was shortened by 1 base and J by 1 base, with 10 bases between the two germline ends. CDR1 is MGHRA, CDR2 YSYEKL, per germline. The CDR3 loop spans 15 amino acids. CDR3 in DNA: TGCGCCAGCAGCCAAGGTACGCATCCGAACACTGAAGCTTTCTTT. Protein sequence: CASSQGTHPNTEAFF.

This clonotype was seen a handful of times. The CDR3 DNA reads as TGTGCCAGCAGCTTACAACTAGCGGGAGGCAATGAGCAGTTCTTC. As protein: CASSLQLAGGNEQFF. This chain links TRBV13 with TRBJ2-1; 12 bases align to TRBD2. The V gene's germline CDR1 is PRHDT and CDR2 FYEKMQ (reference sequence). This CDR3 contains 15 residues. Trimming cost V 2 bases and J 6 bases; bases outside gene matches: 2.

There are a few counts of this clonotype. This chain links TRBV6-5 with TRBJ2-7, with D possibly matching TRBD1 (5 bases). Trimming left V 5 bases short and J 3 bases short, with 11 bases between. Germline values: CDR1 MNHEY, CDR2 SVGAGI. The length of the CDR3 is 13 residues. This CDR3 is CASSRRQIYEQYF. The CDR3 DNA reads TGTGCCAGCAGTCGCAGACAGATCTACGAGCAGTACTTC.

This clonotype was recorded a few times. This chain's CDR3 is CASSFLPTPYEQYF. The CDR3, as DNA: TGTGCCAGCAGCTTCTTGCCTACCCCCTACGAGCAGTACTTC. The chain joins TRBV7-9 to TRBJ2-7; D not certain. V was shortened by 3 bases and J by 2 bases, with 11 bases between the two germline ends. The CDR3 totals 14 residues. Germline CDR1 SEHNR, CDR2 FQNEAQ (reference sequence).

This chain links TRBV20-1 with TRBJ2-1; unclear D gene. In germline, CDR1 is DFQATT, CDR2 SNEGSKA (reference sequence). CDR3 size: 12 residues. V lost 6 bases, J lost 5 bases, and 11 bases lay in between. The CDR3 nucleotides are TGCAGTGCCACGGTCGTGAACAATGAGCAGTTCTTC. This codes for CSATVVNNEQFF.

V is TRBV15 and J is TRBJ2-7; D possibly uses TRBD1 or TRBD2 (5 bases each). V lost 5 bases and J lost 2, with 13 bases in between. This CDR3 contains 14 residues. Germline assignment: CDR1 LNHNV and CDR2 YYDKDF (reference sequence). The DNA for the CDR3 is TGTGCCACCAGCGAGGGGCCAGCCACCTACGAGCAGTACTTC. As protein: CATSEGPATYEQYF.

The table lists this clonotype with a few counts. The rearrangement uses TRBV2 and TRBJ2-1; TRBD2 matches at 9 bases. V dropped 8 bases and J dropped 6; count of bases not matched to a gene: 11. The germline CDR1 and CDR2 sequences are SNHLY and FYNNEI. The CDR3 runs to 15 residues. The CDR3 DNA reads as TGTGCCAGCCTTAGCGGGGGCAGGATGGGCAATGAGCAGTTCTTC. Translated, it gives CASLSGGRMGNEQFF.

This clonotype showed up just a few times. The rearrangement uses TRBV29-1 and TRBJ2-1; D not certain. CDR1 SQVTM and CDR2 ANQGSEA come from the germline V gene. V lost 1 base and J lost 2, with 6 bases in between. CDR3 length: 13 residues. CDR3 nucleotides: TGCAGCGTTGAAGTGGTAACCTACAATGAGCAGTTCTTC. It yields the protein CSVEVVTYNEQFF.